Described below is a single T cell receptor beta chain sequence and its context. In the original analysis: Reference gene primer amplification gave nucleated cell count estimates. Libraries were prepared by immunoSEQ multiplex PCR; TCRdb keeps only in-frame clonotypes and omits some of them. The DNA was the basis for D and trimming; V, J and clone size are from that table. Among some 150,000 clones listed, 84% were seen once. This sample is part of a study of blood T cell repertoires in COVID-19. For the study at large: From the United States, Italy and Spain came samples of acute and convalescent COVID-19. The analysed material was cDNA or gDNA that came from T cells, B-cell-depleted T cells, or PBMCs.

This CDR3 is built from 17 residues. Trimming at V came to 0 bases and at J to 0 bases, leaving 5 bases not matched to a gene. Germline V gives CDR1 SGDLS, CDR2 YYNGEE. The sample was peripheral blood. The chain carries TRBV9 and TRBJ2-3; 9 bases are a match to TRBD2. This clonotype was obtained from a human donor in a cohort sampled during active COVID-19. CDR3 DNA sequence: TGTGCCAGCAGCGTAGACGGCGCGGGGGGGAGCACAGATACGCAGTATTTT. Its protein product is CASSVDGAGGSTDTQYF.